These T cell receptor beta chains were read from a single sample in a study of T cells in Graves' hyperthyroidism and ophthalmopathy. TCRdb ran MiXCR on the multiplex PCR reads and lists one entry per CDR3 protein. In the table there are 660,000 or so distinct CDR3 sequences, roughly 20% of which are singletons. Sequenced sample: blood. These receptors were obtained from a man aged 30 to 45 with Graves' ophthalmopathy. CDR3s include the opening cysteine and the closing phenylalanine or tryptophan. D genes are given only for firm matches. Clone size is shown for a subset of rows, as once, few, many or a class of expanded clone.

D,J,size,V,CDR3,DNA
TRBD1,TRBJ2-7,few,TRBV20-1,CSAVGQGINSYEQYF,TGCAGTGCTGTTGGACAGGGCATTAATTCCTACGAGCAGTACTTC
TRBD2,TRBJ2-5,.,TRBV28,CASSIGTSQETQYF,TGTGCCAGCAGCATCGGGACTAGTCAAGAGACCCAGTACTTC
TRBD2,TRBJ2-1,many,TRBV19,CASSRSSGSYNEQFF,TGTGCCAGCAGTAGATCTAGCGGCTCCTACAATGAGCAGTTCTTC
.,TRBJ1-5,.,TRBV28,CASSSICNQPQHF,TGTGCCAGCAGTTCGATCTGCAATCAGCCCCAGCATTTT
.,TRBJ2-1,.,TRBV27,CASSLADPSYNEQFF,TGTGCCAGCAGTTTAGCGGACCCTTCCTACAATGAGCAGTTCTTC
.,TRBJ2-2,.,TRBV6-2/TRBV6-3,CASSYSNGRNTGELFF,TGTGCCAGCAGTTACTCGAACGGGAGAAACACCGGGGAGCTGTTTTTT
.,TRBJ1-1,many,TRBV5-1,CASSLRGGNTEAFF,TGTGCCAGCAGTTTAAGGGGCGGAAACACTGAAGCTTTCTTT
.,TRBJ2-3,.,TRBV7-6,CASSSLGDTFVDTQYF,TGTGCCAGCAGCTCCCTAGGGGACACCTTCGTGGATACGCAGTATTTT
TRBD2,TRBJ2-1,.,TRBV25-1,CASSVLAGYNEQFF,TGTGCCAGCAGTGTACTAGCGGGGTACAATGAGCAGTTCTTC
TRBD1,TRBJ2-1,many,TRBV28,CASSLWRDRGKFNNEQFF,TGTGCCAGCAGTTTATGGCGGGACAGGGGAAAATTTAACAATGAGCAGTTCTTC
.,TRBJ2-2,.,TRBV6-2/TRBV6-3,CASTLHLGATGELFF,TGTGCCAGCACTCTGCACCTGGGGGCCACCGGGGAGCTGTTTTTT
.,TRBJ2-7,many,TRBV18,CASSSSGISYEQYF,TGTGCCAGCTCATCAAGTGGGATCTCCTACGAGCAGTACTTC
.,TRBJ1-2,.,TRBV5-6,CASSLGRQDYGYTF,TGTGCCAGCAGCTTGGGTCGCCAGGACTATGGCTACACCTTC
TRBD1,TRBJ1-2,many,TRBV3-1,CASSKQQGGNYGYTF,TGTGCCAGCAGCAAACAACAGGGGGGTAACTATGGCTACACCTTC
TRBD2,TRBJ2-1,many,TRBV28,CASKAGVEGNEQFF,TGTGCCAGCAAAGCGGGAGTAGAGGGCAATGAGCAGTTCTTC
.,TRBJ1-3,many,TRBV28,CASVDPGSGNTIYF,TGTGCCAGCGTCGACCCAGGCTCTGGAAACACCATATATTTT
TRBD2,TRBJ2-2,few,TRBV20-1,CSAKIPGFLAGSNTGELFF,TGCAGTGCGAAAATCCCGGGCTTTCTAGCGGGGTCGAACACCGGGGAGCTGTTTTTT
.,TRBJ2-3,.,TRBV7-3,CASSLKYTSTDTQYF,TGTGCCAGCAGCTTAAAGTACACTAGCACAGATACGCAGTATTTT
.,TRBJ2-5,.,TRBV30,CAWSVGGAQYF,TGTGCCTGGAGTGTCGGCGGGGCCCAGTACTTC
.,TRBJ2-7,many,TRBV28,CASSFWGEGAYEQYF,TGTGCCAGCAGTTTTTGGGGCGAGGGGGCCTACGAGCAGTACTTC
.,TRBJ1-5,.,TRBV14,CASSPKKRSAHTADQPQHF,TGTGCCAGCAGCCCTAAAAAGAGAAGTGCCCATACTGCGGACCAGCCCCAGCATTTT
.,TRBJ2-3,few,TRBV4-1,CASSQAVGSGTDTQYF,TGCGCCAGCAGCCAAGCAGTCGGGAGCGGCACAGATACGCAGTATTTT
.,TRBJ1-1,.,TRBV12-3/TRBV12-4,CASSLYRLQGRRNTEAFF,TGTGCCAGCAGTTTATATCGTCTTCAGGGGCGTAGGAACACTGAAGCTTTCTTT
TRBD2,TRBJ2-3,.,TRBV24-1,CATSFPGLASSTDTQYF,TGTGCCACCAGCTTCCCGGGACTAGCGTCAAGCACAGATACGCAGTATTTT
.,TRBJ2-3,few,TRBV7-3,CASSFGRGTDTQYF,TGTGCCAGCAGCTTCGGAAGAGGCACAGATACGCAGTATTTT
TRBD1,TRBJ2-7,.,TRBV28,CASSFDRGPGIYEQYF,TGTGCCAGCAGTTTCGACAGGGGCCCAGGGATCTACGAGCAGTACTTC
TRBD1,TRBJ1-1,many,TRBV20-1,CSADRGTEAFF,TGCAGTGCTGACAGGGGGACTGAAGCTTTCTTT
TRBD2,TRBJ2-3,.,TRBV11-2,CASSYGLAVTQDTQYF,TGTGCCAGCAGCTACGGACTAGCGGTCACACAGGATACGCAGTATTTT
.,TRBJ2-1,.,TRBV12-3/TRBV12-4,CASSSSRRDEQFF,TGTGCCAGCAGTTCATCTAGGAGGGATGAGCAGTTCTTC
TRBD2,TRBJ2-1,.,TRBV7-2,CASSSPTSGRIGPNNEQFF,TGTGCCAGCAGCTCTCCGACTAGCGGGAGGATTGGTCCGAACAATGAGCAGTTCTTC
TRBD1,TRBJ2-3,.,TRBV29-1,CSVWTGPDTQYF,TGCAGCGTCTGGACAGGCCCAGATACGCAGTATTTT
.,TRBJ2-1,.,TRBV20-1,CSARVDGNEQFF,TGCAGTGCTAGAGTTGACGGCAATGAGCAGTTCTTC
TRBD1,TRBJ2-1,few,TRBV7-9,CASSLADRSSGNEQFF,TGTGCCAGCAGCTTAGCGGACAGGTCATCGGGAAATGAGCAGTTCTTC
TRBD1,TRBJ1-5,.,TRBV20-1,CSATAGTGEQPQHF,TGCAGTGCGACCGCCGGGACAGGGGAACAGCCCCAGCATTTT
.,TRBJ2-2,many,TRBV30,CAWSVGHRASLFF,TGTGCCTGGAGTGTCGGTCACAGGGCTTCGCTGTTTTTT
.,TRBJ2-7,many,TRBV7-9,CASSQTQGEQYF,TGTGCCAGCAGCCAGACACAGGGAGAGCAGTACTTC